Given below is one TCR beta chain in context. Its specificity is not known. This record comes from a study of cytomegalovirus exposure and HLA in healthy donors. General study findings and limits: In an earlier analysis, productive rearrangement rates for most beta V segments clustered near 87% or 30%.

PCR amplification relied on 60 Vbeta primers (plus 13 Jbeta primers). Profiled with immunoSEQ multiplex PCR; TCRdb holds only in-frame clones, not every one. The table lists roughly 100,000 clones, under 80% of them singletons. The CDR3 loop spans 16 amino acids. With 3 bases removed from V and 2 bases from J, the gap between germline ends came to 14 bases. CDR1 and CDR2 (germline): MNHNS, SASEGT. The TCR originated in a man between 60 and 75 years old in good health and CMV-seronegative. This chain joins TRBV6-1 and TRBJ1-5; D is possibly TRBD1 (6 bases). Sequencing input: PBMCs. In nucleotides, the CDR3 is TGTGCCAGCAGTGACGCGGGAGGGGGGCGCAATCAGCCCCAGCATTTT. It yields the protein CASSDAGGGRNQPQHF.